What follows are 7 T cell receptor beta chains derived from one specimen sequenced in a study of Ad26.COV2.S vaccination and SARS-CoV-2 variants (dated by TCRdb to 2020 to 2022). The treatment or condition label here, explained by the study, means: 19 received Ad26.COV2.S at low or high dose, single or two shots; 5 received placebo; per-sample allocation not given. For vaccine and placebo recipients, the sequenced repertoires came from samples collected on day 63 after the first injection. The method behind the library was the immunoSEQ multiplex PCR assay. Not all clones reach the TCRdb copy of this immuneACCESS table, which keeps in-frame sequences only. Checked studies attribute under half of the gap to unresolved V genes and leave the rest unexplained. Present in this sample are roughly 270,000 clones, about 90% of which were seen just once. The top ten clonotypes cover over 2.5% of the sample.

This specimen was peripheral blood, taken in a trial of Ad26.COV2.S vaccine versus placebo. These receptors were obtained from a person aged 18-60 years who received the Ad26.COV2.S COVID-19 vaccine or a placebo.

This clone has just a few counts. The chain employs TRBV5-8 and TRBJ1-6; unclear D gene. Germline loops: CDR1 SGHTS, CDR2 YDEGEE. Trimming removed 4 bases at V and 13 bases at J, with 21 bases between. CDR3 size: 15 residues. The CDR3 region has the DNA TGTGCCAGCAGCCCCCCAGGCTATAATTCGTATCCCCTCCACTTT. Translated: CASSPPGYNSYPLHF.

This clone was counted once. The rearrangement joins TRBV7-8 to TRBJ1-4, with D possibly matching TRBD1 (6 bases). CDR1 and CDR2 (germline): SGHVS, FQNEAQ. This CDR3 has 14 amino acids. Trimming shortened V by 2 bases and J by 7 bases, and 11 bases separated the two germline ends. The CDR3 sequence is CASSLRGAGEKLFF. The CDR3 bases are TGTGCCAGCAGCTTACGGGGGGCTGGTGAAAAACTGTTTTTT.

The chain links TRBV10-1 to TRBJ2-1, with D possibly TRBD1 on 6 matching bases. Trimming left V 3 bases short and J 12 bases short, with 18 bases between. There are 14 residues in the CDR3. Germline assignment: CDR1 WNHNN and CDR2 SYGVQD (reference sequence). The CDR3 DNA follows: TGCGCCAGCAGTGATGGGGGCCGGGAAGTCTCGCAGTTCTTC. It translates to CASSDGGREVSQFF.

The chain joins TRBV7-2 to TRBJ1-4, with D hard to call. The V and J ends lost 5 bases and 0 bases respectively, with 7 bases between them. The CDR3 sequence is 14 residues long. CDR1 and CDR2 (germline): SGHTA, FQGNSA. The CDR3 region is CASSRSATNEKLFF. In nucleotides, the CDR3 is TGTGCCAGCAGCCGGTCCGCAACTAATGAAAAACTGTTTTTT. The whole variable domain, filled in from reference TRBV7-2 and TRBJ1-4, reads GAGVSQSPSNKVTEKGKDVELRCDPISGHTALYWYRQSLGQGLEFLIYFQGNSAPDKSGLPSDRFSAERTGGSVSTLTIQRTQQEDSAVYLCASSRSATNEKLFFGSGTQLSVL.

This clone was recorded once. V gene TRBV7-2 combines with J gene TRBJ2-2, with TRBD1 identical over 10 bases. Looked up from germline, CDR1 is SGHTA and CDR2 is FQGNSA. The CDR3 runs to 14 residues. V was pared by 5 bases and J by 7 bases, with 4 bases of the junction left unmatched. DNA of the CDR3: TGTGCCAGCAGCAGGGGGACAGGGGACGGGGAGCTGTTTTTT. Protein product: CASSRGTGDGELFF.

The rearrangement links TRBV30 to TRBJ1-4; no definite D call. The V gene's germline CDR1 is GTSNPN and CDR2 SVGIG (reference sequence). This CDR3 is built from 11 residues. V was trimmed by 5 bases and J by 8 bases, leaving 9 bases between them. The CDR3 here is CAWCRPEKLFF. The CDR3 DNA reads as TGTGCCTGGTGCAGGCCGGAAAAACTGTTTTTT.

The CDR3 sequence is CASSDPQGNDQPQHF. CDR3 nucleotide sequence: TGTGCCAGTTCCGACCCCCAGGGGAACGATCAGCCCCAGCATTTT. The chain couples TRBV19 to TRBJ1-5, with TRBD1 as a possible D gene (6 bases). Germline CDR1 reads LNHDA; CDR2 reads SQIVND (reference sequence). V was shortened by 8 bases and J by 5 bases, with 19 bases between the two germline ends. The CDR3 sequence is 15 residues long.